What follows are 20 T cell receptor beta chains derived from one specimen sequenced in a study of blood T cell repertoires in COVID-19. Data came from immunoSEQ multiplex PCR; TCRdb stores just in-frame clones and leaves some out. This table has tens of thousands of clones, roughly 70% appearing once. The sequenced material came from peripheral blood. Receptors originate from a human donor with acute or convalescent COVID-19. The donor label of this sample is uncertain.

The J gene is TRBJ2-2, the V gene TRBV9, with 8 bases lining up with TRBD1. From germline, CDR1 is SGDLS and CDR2 YYNGEE. V gave up 3 bases and J gave up 1 base; unmatched junction bases: 2. The CDR3 is 15 residues long. This chain's CDR3 is CASSATGENTGELFF. The CDR3 DNA is TGTGCCAGCAGCGCGACAGGGGAGAACACCGGGGAGCTGTTTTTT.

This clone was observed many times. The gene calls are TRBV7-2 and TRBJ2-7; possibly TRBD2 for D (5 bases). With 5 bases removed from V and 7 bases from J, the gap between germline ends came to 15 bases. The germline V gene encodes CDR1 SGHTA and CDR2 FQGNSA. The CDR3 is 13 residues long. DNA of the CDR3: TGTGCCAGCAGCACCCGGGTTGGAGGAGAGCAGTACGTC. Translated: CASSTRVGGEQYV.

This sequence joins TRBV28 and TRBJ1-2, with 7 bases matching TRBD1. Germline CDR1 MDHEN, CDR2 SYDVKM. The J segment lost 5 bases and the V segment lost 6 bases, leaving 6 bases of the junction unmatched. The CDR3 contains 13 residues. The CDR3 nucleotides read TGTGCCAGCAGAGACAGGGACCGGTATGGCTACACCTTC. Encoded protein: CASRDRDRYGYTF.

V and J are TRBV3-1 (or the pseudogene TRBV3-2) and TRBJ2-3; 11 nucleotides agree with TRBD1. Germline values: CDR1 LGHDT, CDR2 YNNKEL (reference sequence). The CDR3 length is 14 residues. V dropped 8 bases and J dropped 4; count of bases not matched to a gene: 5. Written as DNA, the CDR3 is TGTGCCAGCCAAGGACAGGGGGCGTCAGATACGCAGTATTTT. Its translation is CASQGQGASDTQYF.

The rearrangement joins TRBV19 to TRBJ2-4; D not certain. The CDR3 sequence is 17 residues long. Germline CDR1 is LNHDA and CDR2 is SQIVND (reference sequence). V was pared by 3 bases and J by 1 base, with 16 bases between. The CDR3 is CASSISLISRAKNIQYF. In DNA form, the CDR3 reads TGTGCCAGTAGTATCTCACTGATATCGAGGGCCAAAAACATTCAGTACTTC. Full variable domain (remainder filled in from reference TRBV19 and TRBJ2-4): DGGITQSPKYLFRKEGQNVTLSCEQNLNHDAMYWYRQDPGQGLRLIYYSQIVNDFQKGDIAEGYSVSREKKESFPLTVTSAQKNPTAFYLCASSISLISRAKNIQYFGAGTRLSVL.

This rearrangement joins TRBV6-6 to TRBJ2-7; a weak D match, TRBD1 (5 bases). Trimming left V 0 bases short and J 6 bases short, with 12 bases between. Looked up from germline, CDR1 is MNHNY and CDR2 is SVGAGI (reference sequence). This CDR3 comprises 14 residues. This chain's CDR3 is CASSYSGQGGEQYF. DNA for the CDR3: TGTGCCAGCAGTTACTCCGGGCAGGGTGGCGAGCAGTACTTC.

The V gene is TRBV6-1, the J gene TRBJ2-3; no definite D call. In germline, CDR1 is MNHNS, CDR2 SASEGT. V lost 2 bases and J 1 base, leaving 7 bases between the germline ends. The CDR3 covers 14 residues. For the CDR3, the DNA is TGTGCCAGCAGTGAACGTCCGGGCACAGATACGCAGTATTTT. Translation: CASSERPGTDTQYF.

V usage is TRBV10-2 and J usage is TRBJ1-5, with a weak D call TRBD1 (5 bases). Germline V CDR1 and CDR2: WSHSY, SAAADI. CDR3 length equals 14 residues. V was shortened by 10 bases and J by 2 bases, with 15 bases between the two germline ends. This CDR3 reads CATLSSGGNQPQHF. The CDR3 DNA follows: TGCGCCACCCTTTCATCGGGGGGCAATCAGCCCCAGCATTTT.

This chain's CDR3 is CASSTPGQGYSPLHF. CDR3 in DNA: TGTGCCAGCAGTACCCCGGGACAGGGTTATTCACCCCTCCACTTT. The chain combines TRBV28 with TRBJ1-6, with 9 bases lining up with TRBD1. The CDR3 consists of 15 residues. With V trimmed by 5 bases and J by 8 bases, 7 bases remained unmatched. Germline V CDR1 and CDR2: MDHEN, SYDVKM.

The rearrangement joins TRBV6-5 to TRBJ2-7, with TRBD2 as a possible D gene (6 bases). Germline CDR1 MNHEY, CDR2 SVGAGI. Between the trimmed V and J ends, which lost 2 bases and 3 bases, there was a span of 14 bases. The CDR3 runs 15 residues. CDR3 sequence: CASSYDERANYEQYF. The CDR3 nucleotides read TGTGCCAGCAGTTACGACGAGCGGGCTAACTACGAGCAGTACTTC.

The rearrangement uses TRBV7-3 and TRBJ2-5; 8 nucleotides agree with TRBD2. Trimming took 5 bases from V and 4 from J; bases not matched to a gene: 9. The CDR3 has 15 amino acids. Germline values: CDR1 SGHTA, CDR2 FQGTGA. The CDR3 is CASSPAGGGGETQYF. The CDR3 DNA reads TGTGCCAGCAGCCCCGCCGGGGGGGGTGGAGAGACCCAGTACTTC.

This clone appeared a few times. This sequence joins TRBV10-3 and TRBJ1-1, with TRBD1 matching 7 bases. This CDR3 region has 15 residues. From germline, CDR1 is ENHRY and CDR2 SYGVKD. The junction had 6 bases not matched to a gene; V was cut back by 4 bases and J by 1 base. In DNA form, the CDR3 reads TGTGCCATCAGTGGGCAGGGGGACAAGAACACTGAAGCTTTCTTT. As protein: CAISGQGDKNTEAFF.

The gene calls are TRBV6-1 and TRBJ2-1; tentatively, D is TRBD2 (6 bases). CDR1 and CDR2 (germline): MNHNS, SASEGT. The CDR3 loop spans 15 amino acids. The ends were cut back, 3 bases at V and 7 bases at J, with 16 bases in the middle. CDR3 DNA: TGTGCCAGCAGTGATAGTTTCGCGGGGAGGAATGAGCAGTTCTTC. Residues: CASSDSFAGRNEQFF.

This clone turned up a few times. V gene TRBV3-1 (or the pseudogene TRBV3-2) combines with J gene TRBJ2-7; no reliable D call. CDR3 size: 13 residues. V was clipped by 2 bases and J by 6 bases, with 11 bases between them. The germline V gene has CDR1 LGHDT and CDR2 YNNKEL (reference sequence). CDR3 sequence: CASSQSDKLEQYF. DNA of the CDR3: TGTGCCAGCAGCCAATCAGACAAGCTCGAGCAGTACTTC.

CDR3 DNA sequence: TGTGCCAGCAGCTGGAGTTCAGGGGCCCTTAACAATGAGCAGTTCTTC. It codes for CASSWSSGALNNEQFF. The chain uses TRBV5-5 and TRBJ2-1; D may be TRBD1 (6 bases). The germline V gene encodes CDR1 SGHKS and CDR2 YYEKEE (reference sequence). The CDR3 has 16 residues. Trimming left V 3 bases short and J 5 bases short, with 18 bases between.

V and J are TRBV27 and TRBJ1-2, with D perhaps TRBD1 (6 bases). This CDR3 spans 14 amino acids. V was pared by 5 bases and J by 4 bases, with 14 bases between. Germline V gives CDR1 MNHEY, CDR2 SMNVEV (reference sequence). The CDR3 spells CASSPVGTSYGYTF. CDR3 in DNA: TGTGCCAGCAGTCCGGTCGGGACATCCTATGGCTACACCTTC.

The chain links TRBV9 to TRBJ2-7, with D possibly TRBD1 on 6 matching bases. The V end lost 4 bases, the J end lost 5 bases, and 19 bases lay between the germline ends. The CDR3 runs 15 residues. Germline CDR1 SGDLS, CDR2 YYNGEE. For the CDR3, the DNA is TGTGCCAGCAGCTCATCCGGGACATATGTCGACGAGCAGTACTTC. Residues: CASSSSGTYVDEQYF.

This clone showed up just a few times. CDR3 DNA sequence: TGTGCCATCCGATACGGGGGGGAAGACACTGAAGCTTTCTTT. This encodes CAIRYGGEDTEAFF. This chain uses TRBV10-3 with TRBJ1-1, with a weak D call TRBD1 (5 bases). Per the germline V gene, CDR1 is ENHRY and CDR2 is SYGVKD. CDR3 length: 14 residues. With 8 bases removed from V and 3 bases from J, the gap between germline ends came to 16 bases.

The V call is TRBV11-1, the J call TRBJ2-1, with TRBD2 matching 9 bases. V lost 3 bases to trimming and J lost 8 bases; unmatched junction nucleotides: 11. Germline assignment: CDR1 SGHAT and CDR2 FQDESV (reference sequence). The CDR3 sequence is 16 residues long. The CDR3, as DNA: TGTGCCAGCAGCTTCGGTAGCGGGAGATTAATCGATGAGCAGTTCTTC. Protein product: CASSFGSGRLIDEQFF.

The chain has TRBV2 and TRBJ2-1; 8 bases match TRBD2. The CDR3 length is 16 residues. V was pared by 2 bases and J by 4 bases, with 7 bases of the junction left unmatched. Per the germline V gene, CDR1 is SNHLY and CDR2 is FYNNEI. The DNA of the CDR3 is TGTGCCAGCAGTGAATTCGTTAGCGGGACTTACAATGAGCAGTTCTTC. Protein product: CASSEFVSGTYNEQFF.